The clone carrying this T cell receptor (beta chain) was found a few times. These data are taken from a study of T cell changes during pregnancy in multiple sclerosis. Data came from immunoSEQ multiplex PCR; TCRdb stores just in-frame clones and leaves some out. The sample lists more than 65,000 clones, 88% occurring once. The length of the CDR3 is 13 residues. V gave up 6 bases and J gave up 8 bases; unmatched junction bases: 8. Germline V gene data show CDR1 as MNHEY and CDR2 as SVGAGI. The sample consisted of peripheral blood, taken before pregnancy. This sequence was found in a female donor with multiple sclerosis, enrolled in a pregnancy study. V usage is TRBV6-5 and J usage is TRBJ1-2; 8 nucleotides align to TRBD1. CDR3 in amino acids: CASRSTGVEGYTF. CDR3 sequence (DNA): TGTGCCAGCAGATCGACAGGGGTGGAAGGCTACACCTTC.